This is a list of T cell receptor beta chains from one sample in a study of blood T cell repertoires in COVID-19. The assay was immunoSEQ multiplex PCR, and TCRdb's table has in-frame clones only and misses some. The repertoire has some 200,000 clones, more than 80% of them found once; the top ten carry under 4%. Sequenced material: PBMCs or T cells enriched from blood (not recorded which). These receptors came from a woman aged 18-30 years in a cohort exposed to, infected with or recovered from COVID-19 (not recorded which). Each CDR3 is given with its conserved first and last residue. A D gene is named only where the DNA matches it firmly. Clone size is given for some rows only: seen once, a few or many times, or a class if the clone is expanded.

D	J	size	V	DNA	CDR3
TRBD2	TRBJ2-1	NA	TRBV6-6	TGTGCCAGCAGTTACCAGCGGGAGGCGGACAATGAGCAGTTCTTC	CASSYQREADNEQFF
TRBD1	TRBJ2-3	few	TRBV6-2/TRBV6-3	TGTGCCAGCAGTTACGTGGACAGGGAAGATACGCAGTATTTT	CASSYVDREDTQYF
NA	TRBJ1-1	NA	TRBV19	TGTGCCACTTACAGGGTAGGGAACACTGAAGCTTTCTTT	CATYRVGNTEAFF
NA	TRBJ1-2	NA	TRBV11-2	TGTGCCAGCAGCTTAGATCTAGGGCAGGGGAACACCTTC	CASSLDLGQGNTF
TRBD1	TRBJ2-1	once	TRBV5-1	TGCGCCAGCAGCTTGGATGGGACAGGGGGCGATGAGCAGTTCTTC	CASSLDGTGGDEQFF
TRBD2	TRBJ2-3	NA	TRBV5-1	TGCGCCAGCAGCTTTAGCGGGGGCACAGATACGCAGTATTTT	CASSFSGGTDTQYF
NA	TRBJ1-2	NA	TRBV27	TGTGCCAGCAGTTTCGGGAGGGAACCTAACTATGGCTACACCTTC	CASSFGREPNYGYTF
TRBD2	TRBJ2-1	once	TRBV19	TGTGCCAGTAGTGTCCCTAGCGGTACCTACAATGAGCAGTTCTTC	CASSVPSGTYNEQFF
NA	TRBJ1-1	NA	TRBV30	TGTGCCTGGACGCGAGGGAGGAACACTGAAGCTTTCTTT	CAWTRGRNTEAFF
NA	TRBJ1-3	NA	TRBV7-9	TGTGCCAGCAGCCCAGGGGTCTGGGGCTCTGGAAACACCATATATTTT	CASSPGVWGSGNTIYF
TRBD1	TRBJ1-5	NA	TRBV5-1	TGCGCCAGCAGCGACGGGACAGGTAATCAGCCCCAGCATTTT	CASSDGTGNQPQHF
TRBD1	TRBJ1-2	NA	TRBV7-8	TGTGCCAGCAGCGCGGGACAGGCTCTTTATGGCTACACCTTC	CASSAGQALYGYTF
NA	TRBJ2-2	NA	TRBV28	TGTGCCAGCAGTTTTCGTGGGGAGCTGTTTTTT	CASSFRGELFF
NA	TRBJ2-7	NA	TRBV2	TGTGCCAGCAGTGAAATACTGGGGGTTGAGGCGGGAAGGGGAGACGAGCAGTACTTC	CASSEILGVEAGRGDEQYF
TRBD1	TRBJ1-5	NA	TRBV19	TGTGCCAGTAGTATGACAGGGTTGGCTCAGCCCCAGCATTTT	CASSMTGLAQPQHF
TRBD2	TRBJ2-1	NA	TRBV7-2	TGTGCCAGCAGCTTTAGCGGGGGGAACTACAATGAGCAGTTCTTC	CASSFSGGNYNEQFF
NA	TRBJ1-4	NA	TRBV19	TGTGCCAGTAGTCCAGGGGTAGGGATGGAAAAACTGTTTTTT	CASSPGVGMEKLFF
NA	TRBJ2-3	NA	TRBV2	TGTGCCAGCAGTGCGGGGTGGGGGGGCACAGATACGCAGTATTTT	CASSAGWGGTDTQYF
NA	TRBJ1-5	NA	TRBV6-2/TRBV6-3	TGTGCCAGCAGTTACCCGACTGACAGGCTTATTGATGATCAGCCCCAGCATTTT	CASSYPTDRLIDDQPQHF
NA	TRBJ2-7	once	TRBV28	TGTGCCAGCAAAAGGACGGCCCGGGGCGAGCAGTACTTC	CASKRTARGEQYF
NA	TRBJ2-1	NA	TRBV6-5	TGTGCCAGCAGTTACAATAGCGGTTACAATGAGCAGTTCTTC	CASSYNSGYNEQFF
TRBD1	TRBJ2-7	NA	TRBV24-1	TGTGCCACCAGTCTCAAACGCGGACAGGGCTCCTACGAGCAGTACTTC	CATSLKRGQGSYEQYF
NA	TRBJ1-5	NA	TRBV7-3	TGTGCCAGCAGTCCGTGCAATCAGCCCCAGCATTTT	CASSPCNQPQHF
TRBD1	TRBJ2-5	NA	TRBV4-1	TGCGCCAGCAGCCAAGATGGAACAGGGGGCCGGGAGACCCAGTACTTC	CASSQDGTGGRETQYF
NA	TRBJ2-7	NA	TRBV3-1/TRBV3-2	TGTGCCAGCAGCCAAGATTACGCGGTCTCCTACGAGCAGTACTTC	CASSQDYAVSYEQYF
NA	TRBJ1-5	NA	TRBV23-1	TGCGCCAGCAGTCCTCACAGGAATCAGCCCCAGCATTTT	CASSPHRNQPQHF
NA	TRBJ1-4	once	TRBV5-1	TGCGCCAGCAGCTTGGGCCACGCTAGTATACTGTTTTTT	CASSLGHASILFF
TRBD2	TRBJ2-1	NA	TRBV27	TGTGCCAGCAGTTTAGATGGTCGGACTAGCGGGAGGAGTTACAATGAGCAGTTCTTC	CASSLDGRTSGRSYNEQFF
TRBD2	TRBJ2-5	NA	TRBV18	TGTGCCAGCTCACCAAGGACTAGTTTAGAGACCCAGTACTTC	CASSPRTSLETQYF
TRBD1	TRBJ1-2	NA	TRBV5-8	TGTGCCAGCAGGGGACAGGGGAAGGGACATGAACATTATGGCTACACCTTC	CASRGQGKGHEHYGYTF
NA	TRBJ2-1	NA	TRBV9	TGTGCCAGCAGCGTCCCTTATAACAATGAGCAGTTCTTC	CASSVPYNNEQFF
NA	TRBJ2-1	NA	TRBV5-4	TGTGCCAGCAGCCGGACCCAGGGGAGCTCCTACAATGAGCAGTTCTTC	CASSRTQGSSYNEQFF
NA	TRBJ2-1	NA	TRBV11-3	TGTGCCAGCAGCACGGGGGGGGACAGCTCCTACAATGAGCAGTTCTTC	CASSTGGDSSYNEQFF
NA	TRBJ1-5	NA	TRBV28	TGTGCCAGCAGTTCCGGGACAAGGAATCAGCCCCAGCATTTT	CASSSGTRNQPQHF
TRBD1	TRBJ2-7	NA	TRBV3-1/TRBV3-2	TGTGCCAGCAGCCTCAGGACAGGGTACGACGAGCAGTACTTC	CASSLRTGYDEQYF
TRBD1	TRBJ1-5	NA	TRBV27	TGTGCCAGCAGAGACAGGGGAAGTCAGCCCCAGCATTTT	CASRDRGSQPQHF
NA	TRBJ1-1	NA	TRBV12-3/TRBV12-4	TGTGCCAGCAGTCAGACAGACAACACTGAAGCTTTCTTT	CASSQTDNTEAFF
TRBD2	TRBJ2-1	NA	TRBV11-2	TGTGCCAGCAGCTTCTTAGCGGGAGGGACGTTCAATGAGCAGTTCTTC	CASSFLAGGTFNEQFF
NA	TRBJ1-2	NA	TRBV6-5	TGTGCCAGCAGATCACAGGGAGAAGGGTCTGGCTACACCTTC	CASRSQGEGSGYTF
NA	TRBJ1-2	NA	TRBV28	TGTGCCAGCACCTCGAGGGGGGGGAACTATGGCTACACCTTC	CASTSRGGNYGYTF
NA	TRBJ1-1	NA	TRBV9	TGTGCCAGCAGCGTCGGGGAGAGGATAACTGAAGCTTTCTTT	CASSVGERITEAFF
TRBD1	TRBJ1-2	NA	TRBV7-2	TGTGCCAGCAGCCAGTGGACAGGGACCCCCAATGGCTACACCTTC	CASSQWTGTPNGYTF
NA	TRBJ2-5	NA	TRBV1	TGCACCAGCAGCCGCCGCGGGGGGACCCAAGAGACCCAGTACTTC	CTSSRRGGTQETQYF
NA	TRBJ1-1	NA	TRBV5-1	TGCGCCAGCAGCTTGGGGTTTGGGAGCACTGAAGCTTTCTTT	CASSLGFGSTEAFF